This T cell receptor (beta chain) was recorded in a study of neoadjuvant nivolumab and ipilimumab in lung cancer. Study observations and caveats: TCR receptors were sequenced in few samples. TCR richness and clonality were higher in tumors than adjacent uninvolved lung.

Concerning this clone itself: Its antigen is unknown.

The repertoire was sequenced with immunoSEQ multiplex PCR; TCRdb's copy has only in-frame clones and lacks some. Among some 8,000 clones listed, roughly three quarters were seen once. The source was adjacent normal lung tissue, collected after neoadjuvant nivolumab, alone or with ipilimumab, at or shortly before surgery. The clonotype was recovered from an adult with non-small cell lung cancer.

This CDR3 reads CASSLAGGRTEQFF. The DNA of the CDR3 is TGTGCCAGCAGCTTAGCTGGGGGGCGTACTGAGCAGTTCTTC. V usage is TRBV7-9 and J usage is TRBJ2-1; TRBD1 or TRBD2 may be the D gene (6 bases each). There are 14 residues in the CDR3. Deletions cut 0 bases from V and 9 bases from J, with 12 bases between. Germline lookup yields CDR1 SEHNR and CDR2 FQNEAQ (reference sequence).